A single sample is the source of the 2 T cell receptor beta chains below, sequenced in a study of T cell changes during pregnancy in multiple sclerosis. Using immunoSEQ multiplex PCR, the repertoire was profiled, and TCRdb retains in-frame clones only, with some absent. The sample records about 69,000 clones, just over 90% being singletons. Sequenced here: peripheral blood, sampled in the third trimester of pregnancy. The receptor set was obtained from a female donor with multiple sclerosis, enrolled in a pregnancy study.

The chain recombines TRBV6-5 with TRBJ2-7; TRBD2 might be the D (5 bases). The germline V and J ends were trimmed by 2 bases and 3 bases, with 5 bases remaining between them. CDR3 length: 12 amino acids. Germline CDR1 MNHEY, CDR2 SVGAGI. The CDR3 sequence: CASSYRGYEQYF. Written as DNA, the CDR3 is TGTGCCAGCAGTTACCGGGGCTACGAGCAGTACTTC.

V is TRBV4-3 and J is TRBJ2-7; D possibly corresponds to TRBD1 (5 bases). Deletions cut 2 bases from V and 2 bases from J, with 16 bases between. Germline V gene sequence: CDR1 LGHNA, CDR2 YSLEER. The CDR3 loop spans 16 amino acids. The CDR3 is CASSQQHGRETYEQYF. CDR3 DNA sequence: TGCGCCAGCAGCCAACAACACGGCAGGGAAACCTACGAGCAGTACTTC.